This paragraph reports one TCR beta chain. Its specificity is not known. CDR3 size: 14 residues. Trimming took 4 bases from V and 6 from J, leaving 15 bases between them. Germline CDR1 MDHEN, CDR2 SYDVKM. This record comes from a study of shared clonotypes between healthy human individuals. Overall study results and limits: Clonotype sharing among donors, it was expected, would be affected by sequencing depth.

Both subsets, CD45RA+ naive and CD45RA-negative memory, were split from the CD4+ cells. Sequenced by immunoSEQ multiplex PCR; TCRdb stores in-frame clones only, minus some. This table has around 2.5 million clones, 80% to 95% appearing once. The source material was naive CD4+ T cells from PBMCs. The subset denotes: CD45RA+ positively selected. The receptor's source is a man between 18 and 35 years old in good health. Some clones in this sample may be carry-over from other donors' samples. This rearrangement joins TRBV28 to TRBJ1-1, with D possibly being TRBD1 (5 bases). The DNA of the CDR3 is TGTGCCAGCAGTTCATCGGGGGAGGTTCCTGAAGCTTTCTTT. This codes for CASSSSGEVPEAFF.